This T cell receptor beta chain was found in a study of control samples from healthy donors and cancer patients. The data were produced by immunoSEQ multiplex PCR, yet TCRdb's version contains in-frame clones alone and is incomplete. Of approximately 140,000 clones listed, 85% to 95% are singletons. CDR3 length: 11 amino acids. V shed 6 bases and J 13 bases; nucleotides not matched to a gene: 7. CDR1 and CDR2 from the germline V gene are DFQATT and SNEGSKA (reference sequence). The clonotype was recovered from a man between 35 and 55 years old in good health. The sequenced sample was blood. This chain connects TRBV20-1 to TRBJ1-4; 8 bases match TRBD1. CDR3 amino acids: CSAGQGGRLFF. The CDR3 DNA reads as TGCAGTGCAGGACAGGGAGGGAGACTGTTTTTT.